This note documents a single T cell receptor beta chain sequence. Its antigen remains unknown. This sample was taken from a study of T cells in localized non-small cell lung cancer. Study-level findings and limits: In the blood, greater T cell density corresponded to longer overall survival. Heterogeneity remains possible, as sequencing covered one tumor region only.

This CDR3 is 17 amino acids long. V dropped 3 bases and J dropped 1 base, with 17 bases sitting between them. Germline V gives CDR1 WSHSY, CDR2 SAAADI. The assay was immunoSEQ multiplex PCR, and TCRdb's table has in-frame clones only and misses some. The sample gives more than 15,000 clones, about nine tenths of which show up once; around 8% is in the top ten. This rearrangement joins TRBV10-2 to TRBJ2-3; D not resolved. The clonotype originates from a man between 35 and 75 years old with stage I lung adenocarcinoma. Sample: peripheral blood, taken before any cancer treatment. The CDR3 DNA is TGCGCCAGCAGTGACCTGACTCCCGTAGGAGGCACAGATACGCAGTATTTT. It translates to CASSDLTPVGGTDTQYF.